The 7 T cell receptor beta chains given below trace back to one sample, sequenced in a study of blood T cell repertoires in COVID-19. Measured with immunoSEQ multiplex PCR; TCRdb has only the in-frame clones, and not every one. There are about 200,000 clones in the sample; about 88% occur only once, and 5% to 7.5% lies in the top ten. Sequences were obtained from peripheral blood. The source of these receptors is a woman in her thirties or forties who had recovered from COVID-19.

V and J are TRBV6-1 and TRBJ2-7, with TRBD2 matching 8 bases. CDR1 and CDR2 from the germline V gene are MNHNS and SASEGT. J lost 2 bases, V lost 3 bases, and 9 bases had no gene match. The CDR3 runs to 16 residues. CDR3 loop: CASSEGLAGVTYEQYF. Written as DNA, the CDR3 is TGTGCCAGCAGTGAGGGTCTAGCGGGCGTAACCTACGAGCAGTACTTC.

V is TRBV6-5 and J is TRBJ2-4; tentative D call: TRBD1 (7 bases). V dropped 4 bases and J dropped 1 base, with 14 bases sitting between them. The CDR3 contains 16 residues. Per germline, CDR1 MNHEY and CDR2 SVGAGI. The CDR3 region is CASSSIPGGAKNIQYF. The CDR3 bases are TGTGCCAGCAGTTCCATACCAGGGGGGGCCAAAAACATTCAGTACTTC.

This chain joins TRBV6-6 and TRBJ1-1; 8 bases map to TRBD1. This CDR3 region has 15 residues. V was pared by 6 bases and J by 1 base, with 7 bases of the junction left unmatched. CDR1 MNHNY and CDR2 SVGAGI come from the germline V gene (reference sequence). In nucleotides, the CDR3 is TGTGCCAGCAGAACTGGGACAGGCGGGAACACTGAAGCTTTCTTT. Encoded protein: CASRTGTGGNTEAFF.

The CDR3 region has the DNA TGTGCCAGCTCACCTACTAGCGGGTCCTCCTACGAGCAGTACTTC. Its translation: CASSPTSGSSYEQYF. The chain links TRBV18 to TRBJ2-7; 9 bases line up with TRBD2. The ends lost 3 bases at V and 0 bases at J; junction bases unmatched: 3. This CDR3 is 15 amino acids long. Germline V gene sequence: CDR1 KGHSH, CDR2 LQKENI.

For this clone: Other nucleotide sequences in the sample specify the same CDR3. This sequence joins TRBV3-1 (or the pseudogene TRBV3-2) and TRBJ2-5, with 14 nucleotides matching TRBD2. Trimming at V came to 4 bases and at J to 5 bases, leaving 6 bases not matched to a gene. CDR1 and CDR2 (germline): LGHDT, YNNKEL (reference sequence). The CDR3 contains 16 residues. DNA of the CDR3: TGTGCCAGCAGCCTTCGGGGACTAGCGGGAGCTGAGACCCAGTACTTC. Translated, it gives CASSLRGLAGAETQYF.

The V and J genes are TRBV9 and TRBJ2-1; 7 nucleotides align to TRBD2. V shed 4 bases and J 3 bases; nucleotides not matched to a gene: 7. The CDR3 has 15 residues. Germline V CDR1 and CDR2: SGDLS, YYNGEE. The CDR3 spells CASSISAGSYNEQFF. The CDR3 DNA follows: TGTGCCAGCAGCATCTCAGCGGGGAGCTACAATGAGCAGTTCTTC.

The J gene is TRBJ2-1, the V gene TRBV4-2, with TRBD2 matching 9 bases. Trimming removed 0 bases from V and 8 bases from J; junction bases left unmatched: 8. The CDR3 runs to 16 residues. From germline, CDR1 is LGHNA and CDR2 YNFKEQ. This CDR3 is CASSQDLAGVVDEQFF. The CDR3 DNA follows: TGTGCCAGCAGCCAAGATTTAGCGGGAGTGGTGGATGAGCAGTTCTTC.